Listed below are T cell receptor beta chains from one sample, sequenced in a study of T cell repertoires in cytomegalovirus infection. Their antigens remain unidentified. Each CDR3 protein gets one entry after TCRdb re-called the reads with MiXCR. The sample consists of tens of thousands of distinct CDR3 sequences, around half of them appearing once. The source material was CD8+ T cells from cultured PBMCs, sampled from culture after CMV antigen stimulation. The receptor set was obtained from a human donor in good health (CMV status not recorded). Some clones in this sample may be carry-over from other donors' samples. The CDR3 runs from the conserved cysteine through the conserved F or W. The order of the fields is clone size, J gene, V gene, CDR3 length, D gene, CDR3 DNA, CDR3 protein. The D gene is left open where the match is weak. A row's size may be missing; if present it is once, few, many or a size class.

once,TRBJ2-7,TRBV27,16,TRBD1,TGTGCCAGCAGTCCATCGACAGGGGAGCTTTCCTACGAGCAGTACTTC,CASSPSTGELSYEQYF
many,TRBJ2-1,TRBV4-2,16,-,TGTGCCAGCAGCCCTGGGTTCTCGGGTGGGAACAATGAGCAGTTCTTC,CASSPGFSGGNNEQFF
-,TRBJ2-2,TRBV6-1,15,-,TGTGCCAGCAGTGAGGTGACAGCTCTAACCGGGGAGCTGTTTTTT,CASSEVTALTGELFF
few,TRBJ2-1,TRBV7-3,15,TRBD1,TGTGCCAGCAGCTTAAAACAGGGGGTCTACAATGAGCAGTTCTTC,CASSLKQGVYNEQFF
many,TRBJ2-3,TRBV5-8,15,TRBD1,TGTGCCAGCGGCCACAGGGGTTTAGTTGGGGATACGCAGTATTTT,CASGHRGLVGDTQYF
many,TRBJ1-1,TRBV4-2,16,-,TGTGCCAGCAGCCAAGCTATGGACAGATTGAACACTGAAGCTTTCTTT,CASSQAMDRLNTEAFF
-,TRBJ2-1,TRBV11-2,18,TRBD1,TGCGCCAGCAGCTTAGATGGGTCCGGGACAGGGACTTACAATGAGCAGTTCTTC,CASSLDGSGTGTYNEQFF
-,TRBJ2-2,TRBV27,15,-,TGTGCCAGCAGCCCAGGGCAGGGGGGACCCGGGGAGCTGTTTTTT,CASSPGQGGPGELFF
-,TRBJ1-6,TRBV6-5,17,TRBD1,TGTGCCAGCAGTTTCCCCAGAGGGGGCCTTTTAAATTCACCCCTCCACTTT,CASSFPRGGLLNSPLHF
-,TRBJ1-2,TRBV5-1,13,-,TGCGCCAGCAGCTTCGGGGACTCCTATGGCTACACCTTC,CASSFGDSYGYTF
-,TRBJ1-6,TRBV27,15,-,TGTGCCAGCAGTTTGAGCCGGGGTTCCAATTCACCCCTCCACTTT,CASSLSRGSNSPLHF
few,TRBJ1-3,TRBV7-2,15,-,TGTGCCAGCAGCTTAGTGGGGGCTTCTGGAAACACCATATATTTT,CASSLVGASGNTIYF
many,TRBJ1-5,TRBV10-3,15,-,TGTGCCATCAGTGACGGTGGCAGGGCACGCCAGCCCCAGCATTTT,CAISDGGRARQPQHF
-,TRBJ1-2,TRBV6-6,15,TRBD1,TGTGCCAGCAGTCCCCAGGACAGGAGTAACTATGGCTACACCTTC,CASSPQDRSNYGYTF
few,TRBJ1-6,TRBV11-2,12,-,TGTGCCAGCAGCTTAGATAATTCACCCCTCCACTTT,CASSLDNSPLHF
-,TRBJ2-7,TRBV5-1,15,-,TGCGCCAGCAGCCCGTGGGGGGAGAGCGCCTACGAGCAGTACTTC,CASSPWGESAYEQYF
-,TRBJ2-7,TRBV11-2,14,-,TGTGCCAGCAGCTTGTTCCGAGTCCCCTACGAGCAGTACTTC,CASSLFRVPYEQYF
-,TRBJ2-7,TRBV11-2,14,-,TGTGCCAGCAGCTTAGGAGGGCGGAATTACGAGCAGTACTTC,CASSLGGRNYEQYF
-,TRBJ2-1,TRBV7-2,19,TRBD2,TGTGCCAGCAGCTTATGGCGGCGGGCTGGGACTAGCGGGCTCGATGAGCAGTTCTTC,CASSLWRRAGTSGLDEQFF
many,TRBJ2-3,TRBV7-9,17,TRBD2,TGTGCCAGCAGAAGGGGGATAGCGGGAGGAGGAGGAGATACGCAGTATTTT,CASRRGIAGGGGDTQYF
-,TRBJ2-7,TRBV6-6,12,-,TGTGCCAGCAAGAAGGTTGAGGGCGAGCAGTACTTC,CASKKVEGEQYF
-,TRBJ1-3,TRBV7-6,14,TRBD1,TGTGCCAGCAGCCGGACAGGGGTTGGAAACACCATATATTTT,CASSRTGVGNTIYF
-,TRBJ2-7,TRBV10-3,16,TRBD2,TGTGCCATCAGAAAGATGCACGAGCGGGACTCCTACGAGCAGTACTTC,CAIRKMHERDSYEQYF
-,TRBJ1-1,TRBV7-6,16,TRBD1,TGTGCCAGCAGCTTAGGGTACAGGGGAAAGAACACTGAAGCTTTCTTT,CASSLGYRGKNTEAFF
-,TRBJ2-1,TRBV19,13,-,TGTGCCAGTAGCCAATCTAAGGGGCCCAAGCAGTTCTTC,CASSQSKGPKQFF
-,TRBJ2-1,TRBV5-6,16,TRBD2,TGTGCCAGCAGCTCCATAACTAGCGGCTCCTACAATGAGCAGTTCTTC,CASSSITSGSYNEQFF
-,TRBJ1-1,TRBV27,14,TRBD1,TGTGCCAGCAGGCCCGACAGGGGGAACACTGAAGCTTTCTTT,CASRPDRGNTEAFF
-,TRBJ2-4,TRBV5-5,15,-,TGTGCCAGCAGCTTCCAGGGAGGCAAAAAAAACATTCAGTACTTC,CASSFQGGKKNIQYF
-,TRBJ2-5,TRBV7-9,12,-,TGTGCCAGCCGGAGAACTCAAGAGACCCAGTACTTC,CASRRTQETQYF
few,TRBJ2-7,TRBV6-1,12,-,TGTGCCAGCACCAGGGTCTCCTACGAGCAGTACTTC,CASTRVSYEQYF
-,TRBJ2-1,TRBV29-1,13,-,TGCAGCGTTGAAGATGGGCGGAACAATGAGCAGTTCTTC,CSVEDGRNNEQFF
-,TRBJ2-7,TRBV11-2,15,TRBD2,TGTGCCAGCAGCTTCGGACTAGCGGGAGGCTACGAGCAGTACTTC,CASSFGLAGGYEQYF
-,TRBJ2-7,TRBV24-1,14,-,TGTGCCACCAGTGACCCACCTAGCACCTACGAGCAGTACTTC,CATSDPPSTYEQYF
few,TRBJ1-4,TRBV10-2,14,TRBD1,TGCGCCAGCAGTCGACAGGGAACTAATGAAAAACTGTTTTTT,CASSRQGTNEKLFF